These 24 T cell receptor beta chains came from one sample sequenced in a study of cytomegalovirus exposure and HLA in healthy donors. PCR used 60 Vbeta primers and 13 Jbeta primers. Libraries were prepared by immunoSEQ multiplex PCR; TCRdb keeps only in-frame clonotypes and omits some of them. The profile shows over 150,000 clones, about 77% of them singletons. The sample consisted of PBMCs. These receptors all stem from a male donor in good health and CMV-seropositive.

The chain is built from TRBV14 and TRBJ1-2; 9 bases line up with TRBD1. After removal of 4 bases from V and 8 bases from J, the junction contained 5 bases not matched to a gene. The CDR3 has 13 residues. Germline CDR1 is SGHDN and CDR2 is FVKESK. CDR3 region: CASSRQGEGGYTF. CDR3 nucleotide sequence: TGTGCCAGCAGCCGACAGGGGGAGGGCGGCTACACCTTC.

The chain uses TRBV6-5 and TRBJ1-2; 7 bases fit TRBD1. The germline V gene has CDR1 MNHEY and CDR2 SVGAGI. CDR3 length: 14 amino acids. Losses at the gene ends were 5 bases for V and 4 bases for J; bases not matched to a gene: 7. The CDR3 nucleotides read TGTGCCAGCAGTCGAGACAGGGCTCTCTATGGCTACACCTTC. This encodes CASSRDRALYGYTF.

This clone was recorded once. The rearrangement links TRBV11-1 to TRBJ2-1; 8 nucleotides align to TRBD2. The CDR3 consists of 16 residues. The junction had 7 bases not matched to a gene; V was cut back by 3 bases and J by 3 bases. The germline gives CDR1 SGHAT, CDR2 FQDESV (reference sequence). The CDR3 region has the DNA TGTGCCAGCAGCTTTCAACGCGGGGGGAACTACAATGAGCAGTTCTTC. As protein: CASSFQRGGNYNEQFF.

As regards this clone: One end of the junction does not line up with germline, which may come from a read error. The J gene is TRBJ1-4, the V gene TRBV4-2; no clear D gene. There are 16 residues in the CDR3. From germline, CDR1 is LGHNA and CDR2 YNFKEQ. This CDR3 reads CASSQGGPVRNGKLFF. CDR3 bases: TGTGCCAGCAGCCAGGGCGGGCCCGTACGGAATGGAAAACTGTTTTTT.

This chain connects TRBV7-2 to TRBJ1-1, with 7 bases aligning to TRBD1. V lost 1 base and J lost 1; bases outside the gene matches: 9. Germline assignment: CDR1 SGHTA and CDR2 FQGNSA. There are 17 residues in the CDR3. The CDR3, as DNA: TGTGCCAGCAGCTTAGGTTCGACAGGGAGCGGGAACACTGAAGCTTTCTTT. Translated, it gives CASSLGSTGSGNTEAFF.

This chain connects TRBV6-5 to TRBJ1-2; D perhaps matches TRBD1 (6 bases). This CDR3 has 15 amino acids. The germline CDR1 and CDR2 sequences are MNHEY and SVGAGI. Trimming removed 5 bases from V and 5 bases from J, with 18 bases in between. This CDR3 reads CASSLTGTQKYGYTF. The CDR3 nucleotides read TGTGCCAGCAGTCTTACAGGGACGCAAAAGTATGGCTACACCTTC.

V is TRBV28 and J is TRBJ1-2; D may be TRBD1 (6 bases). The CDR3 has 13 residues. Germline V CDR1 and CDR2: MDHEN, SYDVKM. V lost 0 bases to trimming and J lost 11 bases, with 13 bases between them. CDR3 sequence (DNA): TGTGCCAGCAGTTTATGGGGGGAAGGGGGATACACCTTC. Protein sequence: CASSLWGEGGYTF.

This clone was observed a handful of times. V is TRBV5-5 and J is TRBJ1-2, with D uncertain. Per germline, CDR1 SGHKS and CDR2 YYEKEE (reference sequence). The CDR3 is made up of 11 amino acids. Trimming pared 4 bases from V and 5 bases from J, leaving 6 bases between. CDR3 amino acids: CASSNSYGYTF. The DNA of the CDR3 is TGTGCCAGCAGCAACAGTTATGGCTACACCTTC.

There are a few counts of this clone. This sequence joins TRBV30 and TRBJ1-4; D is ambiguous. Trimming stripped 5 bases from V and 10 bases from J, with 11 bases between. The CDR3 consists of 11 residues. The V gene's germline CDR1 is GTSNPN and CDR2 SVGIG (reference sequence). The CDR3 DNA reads TGTGCCTGGGATAACCGGGTAAAACTGTTTTTT. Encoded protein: CAWDNRVKLFF.

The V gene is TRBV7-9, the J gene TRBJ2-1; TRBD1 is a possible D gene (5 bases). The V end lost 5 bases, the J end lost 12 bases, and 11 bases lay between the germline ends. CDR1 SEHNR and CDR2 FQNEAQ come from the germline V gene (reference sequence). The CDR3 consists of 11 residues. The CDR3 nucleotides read TGTGCCAGCAGCCAGGACAAGGGGCAGTTCTTC. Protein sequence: CASSQDKGQFF.

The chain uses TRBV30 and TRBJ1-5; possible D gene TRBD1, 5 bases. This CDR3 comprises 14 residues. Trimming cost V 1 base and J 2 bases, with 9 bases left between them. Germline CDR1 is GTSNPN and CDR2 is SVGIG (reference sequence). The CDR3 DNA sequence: TGTGCCTGGAGTGGGGGCAGGGGCAATCAGCCCCAGCATTTT. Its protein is CAWSGGRGNQPQHF.

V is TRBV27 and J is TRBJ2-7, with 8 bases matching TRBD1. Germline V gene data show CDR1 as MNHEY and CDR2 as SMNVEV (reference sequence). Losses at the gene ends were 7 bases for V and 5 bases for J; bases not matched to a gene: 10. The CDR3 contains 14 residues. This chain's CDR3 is CASKRTGWFHEQYF. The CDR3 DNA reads TGTGCCAGCAAGAGGACAGGGTGGTTCCACGAGCAGTACTTC.

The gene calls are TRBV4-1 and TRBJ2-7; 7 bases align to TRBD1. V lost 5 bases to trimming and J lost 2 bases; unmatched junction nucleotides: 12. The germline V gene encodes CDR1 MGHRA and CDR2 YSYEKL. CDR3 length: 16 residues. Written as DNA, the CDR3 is TGCGCCAGCAGCTGGATAGGGGGCGCAGTTACCTACGAGCAGTACTTC. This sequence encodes CASSWIGGAVTYEQYF.

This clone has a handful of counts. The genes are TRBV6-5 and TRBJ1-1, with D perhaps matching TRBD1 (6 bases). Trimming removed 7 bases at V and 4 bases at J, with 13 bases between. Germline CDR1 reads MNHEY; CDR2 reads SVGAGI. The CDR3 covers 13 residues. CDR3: CASNHQGSTEAFF. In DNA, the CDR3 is TGTGCCAGCAATCATCAGGGGAGCACTGAAGCTTTCTTT.

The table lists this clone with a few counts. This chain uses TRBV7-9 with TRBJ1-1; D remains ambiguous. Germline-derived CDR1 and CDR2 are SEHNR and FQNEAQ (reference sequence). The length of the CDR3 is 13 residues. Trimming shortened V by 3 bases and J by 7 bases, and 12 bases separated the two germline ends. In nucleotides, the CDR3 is TGTGCCAGCAGCTTTGTCGGTGGAGTTGAAGCTTTCTTT. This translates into CASSFVGGVEAFF.

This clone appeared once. CDR3 in amino acids: CASSLGTGYLNTEAFF. The CDR3 bases are TGTGCCAGCAGCTTAGGGACAGGTTATTTGAACACTGAAGCTTTCTTT. The rearrangement uses TRBV7-2 and TRBJ1-1, with 7 bases fitting TRBD1. Trimming took 1 base from V and 0 from J; bases not matched to a gene: 5. The CDR3 is made up of 16 amino acids. Looked up from germline, CDR1 is SGHTA and CDR2 is FQGNSA.

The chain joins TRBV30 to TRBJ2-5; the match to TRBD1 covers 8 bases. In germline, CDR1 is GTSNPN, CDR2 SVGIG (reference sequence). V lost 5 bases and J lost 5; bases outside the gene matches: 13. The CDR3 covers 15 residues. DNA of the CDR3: TGTGCCTGGCTAGAATTCAGCAGGGGGCCGGAGACCCAGTACTTC. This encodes CAWLEFSRGPETQYF.

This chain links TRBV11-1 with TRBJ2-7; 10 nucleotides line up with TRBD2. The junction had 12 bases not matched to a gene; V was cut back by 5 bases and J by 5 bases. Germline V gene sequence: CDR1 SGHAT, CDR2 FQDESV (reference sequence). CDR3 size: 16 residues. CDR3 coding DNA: TGTGCCAGCAGCACCCGGGGACTAGCGAATGACGACGAGCAGTACTTC. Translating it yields CASSTRGLANDDEQYF.

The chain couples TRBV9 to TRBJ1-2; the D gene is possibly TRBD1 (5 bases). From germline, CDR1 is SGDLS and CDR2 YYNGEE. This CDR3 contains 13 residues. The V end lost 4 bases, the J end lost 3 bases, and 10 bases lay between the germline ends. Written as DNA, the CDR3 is TGTGCCAGCAGCCCCAGGGAGGACTATGGCTACACCTTC. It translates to CASSPREDYGYTF.

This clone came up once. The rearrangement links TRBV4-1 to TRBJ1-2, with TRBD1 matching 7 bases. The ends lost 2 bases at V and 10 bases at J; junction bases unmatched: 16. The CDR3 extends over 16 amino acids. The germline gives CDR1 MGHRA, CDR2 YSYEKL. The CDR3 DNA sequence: TGCGCCAGCAGCCAAACCCGCGGGACAGCCCATTGGGACTACACCTTC. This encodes CASSQTRGTAHWDYTF.

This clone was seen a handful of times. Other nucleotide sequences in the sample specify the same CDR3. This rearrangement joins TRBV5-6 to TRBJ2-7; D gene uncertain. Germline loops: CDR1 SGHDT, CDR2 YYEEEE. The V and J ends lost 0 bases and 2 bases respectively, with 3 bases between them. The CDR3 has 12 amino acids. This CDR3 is CASSLEPYEQYF. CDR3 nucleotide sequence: TGTGCCAGCAGCTTGGAGCCCTACGAGCAGTACTTC.

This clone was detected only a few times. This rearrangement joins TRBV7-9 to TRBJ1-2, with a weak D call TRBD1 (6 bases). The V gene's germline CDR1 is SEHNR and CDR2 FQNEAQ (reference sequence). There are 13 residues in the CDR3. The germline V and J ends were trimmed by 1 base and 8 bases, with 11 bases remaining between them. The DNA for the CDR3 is TGTGCCAGCAGCTTAGGCACAGGGAAGGGCTACACCTTC. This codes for CASSLGTGKGYTF.

The CDR3 DNA reads TGTGCCAGCACCCGTTCGGGAAATAATTCACCCCTCCACTTT. Protein product: CASTRSGNNSPLHF. This chain joins TRBV6-5 and TRBJ1-6; D is undetermined. Germline V gene data show CDR1 as MNHEY and CDR2 as SVGAGI. V lost 7 bases to trimming and J lost 5 bases, with 12 bases between them. CDR3 length: 14 amino acids.

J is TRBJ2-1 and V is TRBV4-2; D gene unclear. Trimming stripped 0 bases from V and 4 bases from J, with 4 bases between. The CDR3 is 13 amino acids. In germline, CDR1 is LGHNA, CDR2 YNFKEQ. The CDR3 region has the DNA TGTGCCAGCAGCCAAGAGAGTTACAATGAGCAGTTCTTC. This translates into CASSQESYNEQFF.